Shown below are 17 T cell receptor beta chains from a single sample sequenced in a study of T cells in Graves' hyperthyroidism and ophthalmopathy. Researchers took RNA transcripts and amplified the TCR beta CDR3 regions from them. TCR CDR3 underwent first-round RT-PCR with the HTBI primer set. Via MiXCR, TCRdb re-called the multiplex PCR reads, giving one row per CDR3 protein. The data show about 840,000 distinct CDR3 sequences, with 38% seen just once and 8.9% held by the top ten. The sample consisted of blood. These receptors all come from a man aged 18 to 35 with Graves' hyperthyroidism.

The chain is built from TRBV5-4 and TRBJ2-7; D remains unclear. The CDR3 sequence is 14 residues long. The ends were cut back, 4 bases at V and 5 bases at J, with 16 bases in the middle. Germline CDR1 and CDR2: SGHNT and YYREEE (reference sequence). The CDR3 here is CASSPGSNSHEQYF. As DNA, the CDR3 is TGTGCCAGCAGCCCCGGGTCCAATTCCCACGAGCAGTACTTC.

Worth noting for this clonotype: This may stem from a read error, because a much larger clone lies one nucleotide away. V usage is TRBV7-6 and J usage is TRBJ1-1; D is uncertain. In germline, CDR1 is SGHVS, CDR2 FNYEAQ. The CDR3 totals 14 residues. In DNA, the CDR3 is TGTGCCAGTTTCAAGGGCGGGCCGTACACTGAAGCTTCCTTT. It specifies CASFKGGPYTEASF.

The CDR3 loop is CASSSSPGRGQNSEAFF. CDR3 DNA: TGTGCCAGCAGCTCTTCCCCCGGCAGGGGGCAAAATTCTGAAGCTTTCTTT. This chain links TRBV7-3 with TRBJ1-1; 8 bases agree with TRBD1. The CDR3 sequence is 17 residues long. With V trimmed by 4 bases and J by 6 bases, 16 bases remained unmatched. The V gene's germline CDR1 is SGHTA and CDR2 FQGTGA.

The V and J genes are TRBV6-1 and TRBJ1-2, with D tentatively TRBD1 (5 bases). The CDR3 is 13 amino acids. V dropped 5 bases and J dropped 13 bases, with 20 bases sitting between them. Germline assignment: CDR1 MNHNS and CDR2 SASEGT. CDR3 region: CASSPDYQGRGTF. CDR3 nucleotides: TGTGCCAGCAGTCCCGACTATCAGGGTCGCGGCACCTTC.

V gene TRBV15 combines with J gene TRBJ1-5; D may be TRBD1 (5 bases). Germline V CDR1 and CDR2: LNHNV, YYDKDF (reference sequence). The CDR3 has 15 amino acids. Trimming stripped 9 bases from V and 7 bases from J, with 22 bases between. The DNA for the CDR3 is TGTGCCACGGCTGCACTAGCGGGCGCAGGGCAGCCCCAGCATTTT. This codes for CATAALAGAGQPQHF.

Concerning this clonotype: A much larger clone sits a single nucleotide away, making a read error possible. The CDR3 region is CSARTGNEGTEAFF. The CDR3 DNA reads TGCAGCGCCCGGACAGGGAACGAGGGCACTGAAGCTTTCTTT. This chain links TRBV29-1 with TRBJ1-1, with 8 bases matching TRBD1. V was clipped by 7 bases and J by 4 bases; unmatched bases: 11. The CDR3 spans 14 residues. The germline V gene encodes CDR1 SQVTM and CDR2 ANQGSEA.

This clonotype was counted between two and nine times. An end of the junction differs from the germline gene, which may be a read error. V and J are TRBV7-9 and TRBJ1-3; D is undetermined. This CDR3 contains 15 residues. Germline V gene sequence: CDR1 SEHNR, CDR2 FQNEAQ (reference sequence). CDR3 region: CASSVAVSSGNTIYF. The CDR3 nucleotides read TGTGCCAGCAGCGTAGCGGTCAGCTCTGGAAACACCATATATTTT.

V and J are TRBV6-2 or TRBV6-3 and TRBJ2-2, with 8 bases that match TRBD1. The CDR3 spans 14 residues. Germline values: CDR1 MNHEY, CDR2 SVGEGT. The V and J ends lost 6 bases and 5 bases, in that order; junction bases with no gene match: 5. CDR3 bases: TGTGCCAGCAGCCAGGACAGGGAAACCGGGGAGCTGTTTTTT. Amino acids: CASSQDRETGELFF.

This clonotype was seen a handful of times. The chain uses TRBV27 and TRBJ1-1; D is unresolved. The CDR3 sequence is 13 residues long. Germline V lookup: CDR1 MNHEY, CDR2 SMNVEV (reference sequence). The V gene lost 4 bases and the J gene lost 2 bases, with 8 bases spanning the gap. The CDR3 spells CASSSPDNTEAFF. The CDR3 coding sequence is TGTGCCAGCAGTTCCCCGGATAACACTGAAGCTTTCTTT.

This clonotype was counted many times. The chain's CDR3 is CASSLSGLAAEQYF. CDR3 DNA: TGTGCCAGCAGCCTCTCAGGACTAGCTGCCGAGCAGTACTTC. The J gene is TRBJ2-7, the V gene TRBV5-8; 8 bases map to TRBD2. Trimming cost V 4 bases and J 6 bases; bases outside gene matches: 9. Germline values: CDR1 SGHTS, CDR2 YDEGEE. This CDR3 comprises 14 residues.

The V and J genes are TRBV4-1 and TRBJ2-7; D might be TRBD1 (5 bases). The ends were cut back, 2 bases at V and 2 bases at J, with 16 bases in the middle. The length of the CDR3 is 16 residues. Germline CDR1 MGHRA, CDR2 YSYEKL. For the CDR3, the DNA is TGCGCCAGCAGCCAAACGATTGGACATCCAGCCTACGAGCAGTACTTC. Translated, it gives CASSQTIGHPAYEQYF.

The rearrangement links TRBV10-3 to TRBJ2-2; 9 nucleotides line up with TRBD1. Germline lookup yields CDR1 ENHRY and CDR2 SYGVKD. V lost 10 bases to trimming and J lost 2 bases; unmatched junction nucleotides: 5. The CDR3 length is 14 residues. DNA of the CDR3: TGTGCCACCGGGACAGGGCTAAACACCGGGGAGCTGTTTTTT. The encoded protein is CATGTGLNTGELFF.

This clonotype was detected a few times. J is TRBJ1-5 and V is TRBV20-1; D not certain. Trimming shortened V by 1 base and J by 1 base, and 11 bases separated the two germline ends. Germline assignment: CDR1 DFQATT and CDR2 SNEGSKA (reference sequence). This CDR3 contains 15 residues. The CDR3 nucleotides read TGCAGTGCTAGAGGCGTGGGTCCAAGCAATCAGCCCCAGCATTTT. It yields the protein CSARGVGPSNQPQHF.

This clonotype showed up just a few times. The chain uses TRBV9 and TRBJ2-7; D is undetermined. The CDR3 loop spans 14 amino acids. With 4 bases removed from V and 2 bases from J, the gap between germline ends came to 13 bases. Germline V gives CDR1 SGDLS, CDR2 YYNGEE. The CDR3 reads CASSTRPDPYEQYF. DNA of the CDR3: TGTGCCAGCAGCACCCGTCCGGACCCCTACGAGCAGTACTTC.

Details on this clonotype: Possible read error: a much larger clone is one base away. This chain links TRBV10-3 with TRBJ1-1; unclear D gene. CDR3 size: 13 residues. V shed 6 bases and J shed 1 base, with 9 bases lying between them. CDR1 is ENHRY and CDR2 is SYGVKD in the germline V gene. CDR3 residues: CAISAARNTEAFF. The CDR3 DNA is TGTGCCATCAGCGCCGCCCGGAACACTGAAGCTTTCTTT.

The chain has TRBV7-6 and TRBJ2-5; TRBD2 might be the D (5 bases). The CDR3 covers 14 residues. The germline V gene has CDR1 SGHVS and CDR2 FNYEAQ. V lost 7 bases to trimming and J lost 0 bases, with 12 bases between them. The CDR3 spells CASMGVGYQETQYF. DNA for the CDR3: TGTGCCAGCATGGGAGTGGGGTACCAAGAGACCCAGTACTTC.

This clonotype was recorded a few times. The chain couples TRBV4-1 to TRBJ2-7, with 11 bases fitting TRBD2. Germline V lookup: CDR1 MGHRA, CDR2 YSYEKL. CDR3 length: 16 residues. V gave up 2 bases and J gave up 3 bases; unmatched junction bases: 6. The CDR3 DNA sequence: TGCGCCAGCAGCCAACTAGCGGGAGGCTTCCTCTACGAGCAGTACTTC. Translated: CASSQLAGGFLYEQYF.